The entry that follows covers one T cell receptor beta chain sequence. The repertoire was sequenced with immunoSEQ multiplex PCR; TCRdb's copy has only in-frame clones and lacks some. The table shows 30,000 to 40,000 clones, with roughly 90% occurring only once. CDR1 is SGHTA and CDR2 is FQGNSA in the germline V gene. The CDR3 covers 16 residues. Trimming took 5 bases from V and 2 from J; bases not matched to a gene: 6. Baseline was the first blood sampling point, followed by cycle 4 day 1 and cycle 7 day 1. This sample was taken from a study of OX40 agonist ivuxolimab in advanced cancers. The starting material was CD4+ or CD8+ T cells sorted from blood, obtained in a trial of the OX40 agonist ivuxolimab. This chain uses TRBV7-2 with TRBJ2-3; 11 nucleotides align to TRBD2. The clonotype comes from an adult with an advanced solid tumor such as melanoma, head and neck, liver or kidney cancer. In nucleotides, the CDR3 is TGTGCCAGCAGCAGTGGGACTAGCGGTCCCACAGATACGCAGTATTTT. This codes for CASSSGTSGPTDTQYF.